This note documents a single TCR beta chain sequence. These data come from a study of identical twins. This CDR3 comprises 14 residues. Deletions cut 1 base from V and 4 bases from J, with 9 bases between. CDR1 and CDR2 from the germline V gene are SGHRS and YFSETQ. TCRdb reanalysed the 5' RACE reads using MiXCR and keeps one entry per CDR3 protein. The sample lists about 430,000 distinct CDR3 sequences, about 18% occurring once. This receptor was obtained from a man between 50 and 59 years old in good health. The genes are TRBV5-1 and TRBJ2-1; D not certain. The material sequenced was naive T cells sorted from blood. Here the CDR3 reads CASSLYSEYNEQFF. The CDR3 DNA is TGCGCCAGCAGCTTGTACTCGGAATACAATGAGCAGTTCTTC.